These 25 T cell receptor beta chains share one sample of origin, sequenced in a study of cytotoxic CD8 clonotypes in ibrutinib-treated CLL. The assay was immunoSEQ multiplex PCR, and TCRdb's table has in-frame clones only and misses some. The data contain about 68,000 clones, roughly two thirds of them singletons. The sequenced sample was PBMCs, obtained after 12 months of ibrutinib treatment. These receptors all stem from a human donor with chronic lymphocytic leukemia.

This chain uses TRBV5-4 with TRBJ1-4; possibly TRBD1 for D (5 bases). Trimming removed 0 bases from V and 5 bases from J, with 17 bases in between. Looked up from germline, CDR1 is SGHNT and CDR2 is YYREEE (reference sequence). This CDR3 has 17 amino acids. CDR3 in amino acids: CASSLAGLGGLNEKLFF. The DNA of the CDR3 is TGTGCCAGCAGCTTGGCGGGCCTGGGGGGTCTAAATGAAAAACTGTTTTTT.

The chain joins TRBV28 to TRBJ1-1, with TRBD1 as a possible D gene (5 bases). The CDR3 is 15 residues long. Germline CDR1 MDHEN, CDR2 SYDVKM. Trimming stripped 6 bases from V and 1 base from J, with 15 bases between. CDR3 in amino acids: CASSTIRQRNTEAFF. The CDR3 nucleotides are TGTGCCAGCAGCACAATTCGACAGAGGAACACTGAAGCTTTCTTT.

The rearrangement uses TRBV6-5 and TRBJ1-1; a possible D gene is TRBD1 (6 bases). The CDR3 spans 14 residues. From germline, CDR1 is MNHEY and CDR2 SVGAGI. The V end lost 6 bases, the J end lost 0 bases, and 11 bases lay between the germline ends. CDR3 DNA: TGTGCCAGCAGCTCGGGACACTTGAACACTGAAGCTTTCTTT. Translation gives CASSSGHLNTEAFF.

The J gene is TRBJ2-2, the V gene TRBV2; D might be TRBD2 (6 bases). Trimming cost V 3 bases and J 6 bases, with 8 bases left between them. CDR3 length equals 13 residues. The V gene's germline CDR1 is SNHLY and CDR2 FYNNEI. The DNA of the CDR3 is TGTGCCAGCAGTGACGGGAGCCCCGGGGAGCTGTTTTTT. This translates into CASSDGSPGELFF.

This chain uses TRBV7-2 with TRBJ1-3, with D tentatively TRBD1 (5 bases). CDR3 size: 15 residues. The ends were cut back, 5 bases at V and 2 bases at J, with 13 bases in the middle. Germline V gene lookup returns CDR1 SGHTA and CDR2 FQGNSA. The CDR3 coding sequence is TGTGCCAGCAGCGCCCAGGGTAACACTGGAAACACCATATATTTT. This sequence encodes CASSAQGNTGNTIYF.

V is TRBV5-6 and J is TRBJ2-2; TRBD1 might be the D (5 bases). V was shortened by 1 base and J by 3 bases, with 13 bases between the two germline ends. Germline CDR1 is SGHDT and CDR2 is YYEEEE. This CDR3 is 16 amino acids long. The CDR3 DNA reads as TGTGCCAGCAGCTTGTTACGCAGGGAAGACACCGGGGAGCTGTTTTTT. Protein: CASSLLRREDTGELFF.

The table lists this clone with a count of one. V gene TRBV18 combines with J gene TRBJ2-3; D is ambiguous. The CDR3 has 14 amino acids. The ends were cut back, 6 bases at V and 1 base at J, with 11 bases in the middle. Germline CDR1 reads KGHSH; CDR2 reads LQKENI. The CDR3: CASSFPSGTDTQYF. CDR3 coding DNA: TGTGCCAGCTCTTTCCCGAGCGGCACAGATACGCAGTATTTT.

The chain is built from TRBV7-2 and TRBJ1-2, with D perhaps matching TRBD1 (5 bases). The CDR3 totals 16 residues. Trimming removed 1 base at V and 4 bases at J, with 16 bases between. Germline CDR1 is SGHTA and CDR2 is FQGNSA. The DNA of the CDR3 is TGTGCCAGCAGCTTAGACCGGCGGGGCCTTGGCTATGGCTACACCTTC. This encodes CASSLDRRGLGYGYTF.

This chain links TRBV6-5 with TRBJ2-7, with D perhaps TRBD1 (6 bases). Germline assignment: CDR1 MNHEY and CDR2 SVGAGI. The CDR3 totals 13 residues. The V and J ends lost 6 bases and 2 bases respectively, with 11 bases between them. For the CDR3, the DNA is TGTGCCAGCAGAGGACAGCCAACCTACGAGCAGTACTTC. Encoded protein: CASRGQPTYEQYF.

This clone was seen more than once but under ten times. The chain carries TRBV25-1 and TRBJ1-6; D unresolved. Deletions cut 5 bases from V and 0 bases from J, with 5 bases between. Looked up from germline, CDR1 is MGHDK and CDR2 is SYGVNS. CDR3 size: 14 residues. The CDR3 spells CASSRRSYNSPLHF. DNA for the CDR3: TGTGCCAGCAGTCGGCGCTCCTATAATTCACCCCTCCACTTT. Full variable domain (missing parts from reference TRBV25-1 and TRBJ1-6): EADIYQTPRYLVIGTGKKITLECSQTMGHDKMYWYQQDPGMELHLIHYSYGVNSTEKGDLSSESTVSRIRTEHFPLTLESARPSHTSQYLCASSRRSYNSPLHFGNGTRLTVT.

The V call is TRBV29-1, the J call TRBJ2-6, with D possibly TRBD1 on 5 matching bases. Per the germline V gene, CDR1 is SQVTM and CDR2 is ANQGSEA. V dropped 4 bases and J dropped 0 bases, with 13 bases sitting between them. The CDR3 has 16 amino acids. The CDR3 loop reads CSVVQGLDSGANVLTF. CDR3 coding DNA: TGCAGCGTTGTCCAGGGTCTTGACTCTGGGGCCAACGTCCTGACTTTC.

The V gene is TRBV6-1, the J gene TRBJ1-6, with D possibly TRBD1 on 5 matching bases. Germline CDR1 reads MNHNS; CDR2 reads SASEGT. The CDR3 has 15 amino acids. The germline V and J ends were trimmed by 3 bases and 9 bases, with 15 bases remaining between them. The CDR3 region is CASSDRAGPGSPLHF. The DNA of the CDR3 is TGTGCCAGCAGTGATAGGGCAGGGCCCGGTTCACCCCTCCACTTT.

The chain combines TRBV25-1 with TRBJ2-1, with D hard to call. The germline V and J ends were trimmed by 4 bases and 3 bases, with 4 bases remaining between them. The CDR3 is 12 residues long. CDR1 and CDR2 from the germline V gene are MGHDK and SYGVNS. In DNA, the CDR3 is TGTGCCAGCAGTGGAGTCTACAATGAGCAGTTCTTC. It is translated as CASSGVYNEQFF.

This chain uses TRBV5-1 with TRBJ1-2; D ambiguous. The V and J ends lost 0 bases and 3 bases respectively, with 9 bases between them. CDR1 is SGHRS and CDR2 is YFSETQ in the germline V gene. The CDR3 loop spans 14 amino acids. The CDR3 DNA reads TGCGCCAGCAGCTTGGCCACAACAGACTATGGCTACACCTTC. Translating gives CASSLATTDYGYTF. The variable domain in full, completed from reference TRBV5-1 and TRBJ1-2, reads KAGVTQTPRYLIKTRGQQVTLSCSPISGHRSVSWYQQTPGQGLQFLFEYFSETQRNKGNFPGRFSGRQFSNSRSEMNVSTLELGDSALYLCASSLATTDYGYTFGSGTRLTVV.

The chain joins TRBV18 to TRBJ1-3; 7 positions agree with TRBD1. The CDR3 totals 14 residues. Trimming at V came to 3 bases and at J to 4 bases, leaving 3 bases not matched to a gene. In germline, CDR1 is KGHSH, CDR2 LQKENI. CDR3 DNA sequence: TGTGCCAGCTCACCTTCGGGACAGGGAAACACCATATATTTT. Protein sequence: CASSPSGQGNTIYF.

The chain combines TRBV7-7 with TRBJ1-4, with unresolved D. Germline CDR1 and CDR2: SSHAT and FNYEAQ (reference sequence). CDR3 length: 14 residues. V was shortened by 1 base and J by 8 bases, with 11 bases between the two germline ends. The CDR3 nucleotides read TGTGCCAGCAGCTTAGTATCGGGCAGCGAAAAACTGTTTTTT. It yields the protein CASSLVSGSEKLFF.

V gene TRBV5-1 combines with J gene TRBJ2-5; perhaps D is TRBD1 or TRBD2 (6 bases each). Per the germline V gene, CDR1 is SGHRS and CDR2 is YFSETQ. This CDR3 has 13 amino acids. Trimming pared 7 bases from V and 2 bases from J, leaving 12 bases between. CDR3 coding DNA: TGCGCCAGCGCTAGGGGGGAACAAGAGACCCAGTACTTC. As protein: CASARGEQETQYF.

This chain uses TRBV19 with TRBJ2-2, with D unresolved. The CDR3 is 15 amino acids. The germline gives CDR1 LNHDA, CDR2 SQIVND (reference sequence). Deletions cut 6 bases from V and 5 bases from J, with 16 bases between. The CDR3 DNA sequence: TGTGCCAGTAGCCCTTTCAACGAATGGACCGGGGAGCTGTTTTTT. Its translation: CASSPFNEWTGELFF.

The chain recombines TRBV5-5 with TRBJ2-5; 16 positions agree with TRBD2. Trimming removed 4 bases from V and 5 bases from J; junction bases left unmatched: 11. The CDR3 contains 18 residues. The germline gives CDR1 SGHKS, CDR2 YYEKEE (reference sequence). CDR3 region: CASSRVGTSGGARETQYF. The CDR3 DNA follows: TGTGCCAGCAGCCGGGTCGGGACTAGCGGGGGGGCGCGGGAGACCCAGTACTTC.

The gene calls are TRBV29-1 and TRBJ2-7; 10 nucleotides match TRBD1. CDR3 length: 12 residues. Trimming cost V 3 bases and J 5 bases; bases outside gene matches: 1. Germline V gene data show CDR1 as SQVTM and CDR2 as ANQGSEA. Written as DNA, the CDR3 is TGCAGCGTTGAGGGGACAGGGGACGAGCAGTACTTC. It yields the protein CSVEGTGDEQYF.

This clone was detected only a few times. CDR3 coding DNA: TGTGCCAGCAGCTTGGATCCGGGACCCCGTGAGGGCTACACCTTC. This gives the protein CASSLDPGPREGYTF. J is TRBJ1-2 and V is TRBV5-5; D possibly corresponds to TRBD1 (5 bases). Trimming removed 0 bases from V and 8 bases from J, with 17 bases in between. This CDR3 is built from 15 residues. In germline, CDR1 is SGHKS, CDR2 YYEKEE (reference sequence).

The rearrangement uses TRBV7-7 and TRBJ2-2; D remains unclear. V was cut by 1 base and J by 6 bases, with 6 bases left in between. The CDR3 is 13 residues long. The germline V gene encodes CDR1 SSHAT and CDR2 FNYEAQ (reference sequence). The CDR3 sequence: CASSLVLAGELFF. As DNA, the CDR3 is TGTGCCAGCAGCTTAGTTCTAGCCGGGGAGCTGTTTTTT.

J is TRBJ2-3 and V is TRBV2; a weak D match, TRBD2 (5 bases). Germline CDR1 is SNHLY and CDR2 is FYNNEI. CDR3 length equals 14 residues. Trimming cost V 7 bases and J 7 bases, with 18 bases left between them. The CDR3, as DNA: TGTGCCAGCAAATCCGGCCGGGATCGAAATACGCAGTATTTT. Translated, it gives CASKSGRDRNTQYF.

V and J are TRBV4-3 and TRBJ2-7, with D perhaps TRBD2 (6 bases). CDR1 and CDR2 (germline): LGHNA, YSLEER. The CDR3 has 17 residues. Trimming removed 0 bases from V and 2 bases from J, with 17 bases in between. CDR3 sequence reads: CASSQDRREVAPYEQYF. As DNA, the CDR3 is TGCGCCAGCAGCCAAGATCGGAGGGAGGTAGCCCCCTACGAGCAGTACTTC.

The rearrangement links TRBV5-1 to TRBJ2-1, with a tentative D call TRBD2 (5 bases). Per the germline V gene, CDR1 is SGHRS and CDR2 is YFSETQ. The V end was cut by 4 bases, the J end by 8 bases, with 13 bases between. CDR3 length equals 13 residues. The CDR3 sequence is CASSPGSWDEQFF. CDR3 nucleotides: TGCGCCAGCAGCCCTGGGAGTTGGGATGAGCAGTTCTTC.